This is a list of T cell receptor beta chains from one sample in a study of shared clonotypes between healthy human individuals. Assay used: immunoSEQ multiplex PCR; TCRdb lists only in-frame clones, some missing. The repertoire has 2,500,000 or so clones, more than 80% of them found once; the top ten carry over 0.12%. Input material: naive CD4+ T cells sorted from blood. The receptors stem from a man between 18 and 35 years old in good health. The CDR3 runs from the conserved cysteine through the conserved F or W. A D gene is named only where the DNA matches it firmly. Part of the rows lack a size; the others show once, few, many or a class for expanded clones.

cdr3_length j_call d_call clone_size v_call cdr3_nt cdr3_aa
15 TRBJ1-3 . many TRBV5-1 TGCGCCAGCAGTGAACTATCCGGCTCTGGAAACACCATATATTTT CASSELSGSGNTIYF
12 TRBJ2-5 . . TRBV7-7 TGTGCTAGCACCCCCCTTCAAGAGACCCAGTACTTC CASTPLQETQYF
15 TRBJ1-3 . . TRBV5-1 TGCGCCAGCAGCTTGACGTCAGGGATGAGAAACACCATATATTTT CASSLTSGMRNTIYF
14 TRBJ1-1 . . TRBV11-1 TGTGCCAGCAGCCTAGGCAGGTATGGCACTGAAGCTTTCTTT CASSLGRYGTEAFF
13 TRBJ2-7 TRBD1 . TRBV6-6 TGTGCCAGCACCCTCGGGACAGCTCGCGAGCAGTACTTC CASTLGTAREQYF
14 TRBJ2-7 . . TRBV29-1 TGCAGCGTTGAATTCCTTGGAGGCTCCTACGAGCAGTACTTC CSVEFLGGSYEQYF
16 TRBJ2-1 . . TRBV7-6 TGTGCCAGCAGCTTAGATTCGGGGGAGATCTACAATGAGCAGTTCTTC CASSLDSGEIYNEQFF
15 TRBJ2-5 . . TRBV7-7 TGTGCTAGCAGCACCGGACCCGGGGGCCAAGAGACCCAGTACTTC CASSTGPGGQETQYF
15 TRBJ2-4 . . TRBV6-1 TGTGCCAGCAGGGGGATTCCCGAGGCCAAAAACATTCAGTACTTC CASRGIPEAKNIQYF
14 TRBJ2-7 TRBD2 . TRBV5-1 TGCGCCAGCAGCTTGGAGAGCGGGGTTTACGAGCAGTACTTC CASSLESGVYEQYF
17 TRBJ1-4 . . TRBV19 TGTGCCAGTAGTACCTCCACCACAGGGAAAACTAATGAAAAACTGTTTTTT CASSTSTTGKTNEKLFF
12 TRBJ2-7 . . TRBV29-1 TGCAGCGTTGGGGTCAGTATCTACGAGCAGTACTTC CSVGVSIYEQYF
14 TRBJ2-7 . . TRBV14 TGTGCCAGCAGTCGGGCGGGACAGACCTACGAGCAGTACTTC CASSRAGQTYEQYF
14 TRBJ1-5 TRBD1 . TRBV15 TGTGCCACCAGCAGAGGGGACAGGGATCAGCCCCAGCATTTT CATSRGDRDQPQHF
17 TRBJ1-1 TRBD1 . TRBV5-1 TGCGCCAGCAGCTTGGCCCCGACAGGGTGGGTGAACACTGAAGCTTTCTTT CASSLAPTGWVNTEAFF
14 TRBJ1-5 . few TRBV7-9 TGTGCCAGCAGCCCGACAGATAGCAATCAGCCCCAGCATTTT CASSPTDSNQPQHF
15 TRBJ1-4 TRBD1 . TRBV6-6 TGTGCCAGCAGTTCCAACAGGGGAACTAATGAAAAACTGTTTTTT CASSSNRGTNEKLFF
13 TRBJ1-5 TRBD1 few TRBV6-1 TGTGCCAGCAAAACAGGGGGCGATCAGCCCCAGCATTTT CASKTGGDQPQHF
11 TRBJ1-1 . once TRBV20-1 TGCAGTGCCCCAAGTGCCACTGAAGCTTTCTTT CSAPSATEAFF
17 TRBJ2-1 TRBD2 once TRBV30 TGTGCCTGGAGGGGACTAGCGGGAGGGGTAGGCTACAATGAGCAGTTCTTC CAWRGLAGGVGYNEQFF
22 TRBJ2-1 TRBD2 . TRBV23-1 TGCGCCAGCAGTCAACTCCCGGCCGGGCAGGGACTAGCGTTCGCCTCCTACAATGAGCAGTTCTTC CASSQLPAGQGLAFASYNEQFF
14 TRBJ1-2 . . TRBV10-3 TGTGCCATCAGTGGTGACACGGTTGGGGTTGGCTACACCTTC CAISGDTVGVGYTF